Below, 12 T cell receptor beta chains from the same sample are listed, as sequenced in a study of T-cell reconstitution after alpha-beta-depleted transplantation in children. Preparation of the TCRbeta library used unique molecular identifiers. In TCRdb, the PCR reads were re-called with MiXCR into one record per CDR3 protein. The sample lists 230,000 or so distinct CDR3 sequences; 9.7% were seen once. Source: PBMCs from the stem cell graft donor, taken from the stem cell graft. These receptor sequences come from a human donor who donated a stem cell graft to a child with SCID.

This clonotype was counted ten times or more. This rearrangement joins TRBV3-1 to TRBJ2-1; no definite D call. The CDR3 runs 13 residues. V lost 0 bases, J lost 5 bases, and 5 bases lay in between. In germline, CDR1 is LGHDT, CDR2 YNNKEL (reference sequence). The CDR3 sequence is CASSQERNNEQFF. In DNA, the CDR3 is TGTGCCAGCAGCCAAGAGAGGAACAATGAGCAGTTCTTC.

Many counts were recorded for this clonotype. The CDR3 here is CASRVTGGGQGKLFF. The CDR3 DNA is TGTGCCAGCAGAGTCACGGGCGGGGGGCAAGGAAAACTGTTTTTT. The rearrangement uses TRBV27 and TRBJ1-4, with D maybe TRBD1 (6 bases). CDR1 is MNHEY and CDR2 is SMNVEV in the germline V gene (reference sequence). The CDR3 consists of 15 residues. V was trimmed by 6 bases and J by 10 bases, leaving 21 bases between them.

This clonotype appeared many times. The gene calls are TRBV11-2 and TRBJ1-2; tentatively, D is TRBD1 (5 bases). The V end lost 1 base, the J end lost 13 bases, and 16 bases lay between the germline ends. This CDR3 has 13 amino acids. CDR1 is SGHAT, CDR2 FQNNGV, per germline. DNA for the CDR3: TGTGCCAGCAGCTTAGGAGGGACGGCGGACGGCACCTTC. It codes for CASSLGGTADGTF.

In this sample, this clonotype turned up many times. The V gene is TRBV7-9, the J gene TRBJ1-2, with D maybe TRBD1 (5 bases). The CDR3 length is 14 residues. V was clipped by 5 bases and J by 6 bases, with 16 bases between them. Germline values: CDR1 SEHNR, CDR2 FQNEAQ (reference sequence). DNA of the CDR3: TGTGCCAGCAGCCGAACCGGGACGGTCCATGGCTACACCTTC. Translated: CASSRTGTVHGYTF.

This clonotype was detected many times. The chain links TRBV20-1 to TRBJ1-2; D ambiguous. The CDR3 loop spans 13 amino acids. Germline V lookup: CDR1 DFQATT, CDR2 SNEGSKA (reference sequence). V was cut by 3 bases and J by 5 bases, with 13 bases left in between. CDR3 residues: CSASLHEGYGYTF. In nucleotides, the CDR3 is TGCAGTGCTAGTCTCCATGAGGGTTATGGCTACACCTTC.

The chain joins TRBV3-1 to TRBJ2-3, with 9 positions matching TRBD2. CDR1 is LGHDT and CDR2 is YNNKEL in the germline V gene (reference sequence). CDR3 length: 20 residues. The V gene end was trimmed by 2 bases and the J gene end by 1 base; junction bases not matched to a gene: 16. CDR3 bases: TGTGCCAGCAGCCAAACTCCGGGGCCGAAGCGGGAGGATGGCACAGATACGCAGTATTTT. Translating it yields CASSQTPGPKREDGTDTQYF.

This clonotype was seen a handful of times. This chain connects TRBV11-2 to TRBJ2-2, with D hard to call. The germline CDR1 and CDR2 sequences are SGHAT and FQNNGV. The CDR3 loop spans 16 amino acids. V was trimmed by 5 bases and J by 2 bases, leaving 15 bases between them. The CDR3 DNA sequence: TGTGCCAGCAGCCGAGTCGGCCAGGAAAACACCGGGGAGCTGTTTTTT. Translation: CASSRVGQENTGELFF.

In its sample, this clonotype was seen many times. V gene TRBV29-1 combines with J gene TRBJ2-4, with a weak D call TRBD2 (6 bases). This CDR3 is 11 amino acids long. CDR1 is SQVTM, CDR2 ANQGSEA, per germline. Trimming stripped 7 bases from V and 4 bases from J, with 8 bases between. The CDR3 sequence: CSGAGKNIQYF. The CDR3 nucleotides are TGCAGCGGTGCGGGGAAAAACATTCAGTACTTC.

In its sample, this clonotype was seen many times. The V gene is TRBV6-2 or TRBV6-3, the J gene TRBJ2-1; 9 bases agree with TRBD1. The V gene's germline CDR1 is MNHEY and CDR2 SVGEGT. The CDR3 contains 12 residues. Germline trimming cut 5 bases from V and 15 bases from J; bases unmatched to any gene: 8. DNA for the CDR3: TGTGCCAGCAGTCACCGGGACAGGGAACTGTTCTTC. Translating it yields CASSHRDRELFF.

As concerns this clonotype: Just one base apart from a much larger clone, this may be a read error. This chain connects TRBV12-3 or TRBV12-4 to TRBJ2-1, with a possible D match to TRBD1 (6 bases). The CDR3 loop spans 15 amino acids. Trimming took 5 bases from V and 4 from J, leaving 15 bases between them. DNA of the CDR3: TGTGCCAGCAGTATCGCACAGGGACGATACAATGAGCAGTTCTTC. This encodes CASSIAQGRYNEQFF.

This clonotype was counted many times. The chain uses TRBV7-9 and TRBJ2-4; D is possibly TRBD1 (5 bases). The ends were cut back, 5 bases at V and 2 bases at J, with 16 bases in the middle. Germline V gene data show CDR1 as SEHNR and CDR2 as FQNEAQ (reference sequence). The CDR3 is made up of 16 amino acids. CDR3 protein: CASSPQDHLSKNIQYF. The CDR3 bases are TGTGCCAGCAGCCCACAGGATCATCTATCCAAAAACATTCAGTACTTC.

The rearrangement links TRBV11-2 to TRBJ1-2; D gene uncertain. Germline CDR1 and CDR2: SGHAT and FQNNGV. CDR3 length equals 18 residues. V was pared by 5 bases and J by 0 bases, with 22 bases between. The CDR3 protein is CASSARSGMFVANYGYTF. CDR3 bases: TGTGCCAGCAGCGCCCGGTCGGGCATGTTTGTTGCTAACTATGGCTACACCTTC.